These 19 T cell receptor beta chains were all obtained from the same sample, sequenced in a study of T cell changes during pregnancy in multiple sclerosis. Produced via immunoSEQ multiplex PCR; TCRdb's table is partial and in-frame only. This sample has roughly 45,000 clones, with about 94% found just once. The material sequenced was CD8+ T cells from peripheral blood mononuclear cells, taken after pregnancy. The receptors shown here come from a female donor with multiple sclerosis, enrolled in a pregnancy study.

The V and J genes are TRBV27 and TRBJ1-5, with 7 positions matching TRBD1. Germline trimming cut 4 bases from V and 0 bases from J; bases unmatched to any gene: 3. The germline gives CDR1 MNHEY, CDR2 SMNVEV (reference sequence). The CDR3 length is 15 residues. CDR3 in DNA: TGTGCCAGCAGTTGGACAGGCCATAGCAATCAGCCCCAGCATTTT. This translates into CASSWTGHSNQPQHF.

The CDR3 coding sequence is TGTGCCAGCAGCTTAGCCTACCAAGAGACCCAGTACTTC. Protein: CASSLAYQETQYF. The chain has TRBV7-9 and TRBJ2-5; no clear D. The CDR3 contains 13 residues. CDR1 and CDR2 from the germline V gene are SEHNR and FQNEAQ (reference sequence). V lost 0 bases to trimming and J lost 0 bases, with 2 bases between them.

This chain links TRBV27 with TRBJ2-7; TRBD2 matches at 7 bases. V was clipped by 0 bases and J by 0 bases; unmatched bases: 5. Germline V gives CDR1 MNHEY, CDR2 SMNVEV (reference sequence). This CDR3 has 16 residues. CDR3 nucleotides: TGTGCCAGCAGTTTATCGAGCGGGACCCTCTCCTACGAGCAGTACTTC. It is translated as CASSLSSGTLSYEQYF.

This CDR3 reads CASSPTGGANTGELFF. CDR3 nucleotide sequence: TGTGCCAGCAGCCCAACGGGGGGAGCGAACACCGGGGAGCTGTTTTTT. The gene calls are TRBV7-9 and TRBJ2-2, with 7 bases that match TRBD2. The CDR3 covers 16 residues. The germline V gene encodes CDR1 SEHNR and CDR2 FQNEAQ (reference sequence). The trim removed 5 bases at V and 0 bases at J, leaving 6 bases unmatched.

V and J are TRBV6-5 and TRBJ2-2; a possible D gene is TRBD2 (5 bases). Germline V lookup: CDR1 MNHEY, CDR2 SVGAGI. The CDR3 contains 15 residues. Deletions cut 4 bases from V and 1 base from J, with 10 bases between. In DNA, the CDR3 is TGTGCCAGCAGTTTATGGACTGGGAACACCGGGGAGCTGTTTTTT. It is translated as CASSLWTGNTGELFF.

V and J are TRBV30 and TRBJ2-7; 7 positions agree with TRBD1. Germline V CDR1 and CDR2: GTSNPN, SVGIG (reference sequence). The CDR3 extends over 13 amino acids. Trimming removed 6 bases from V and 5 bases from J; junction bases left unmatched: 10. CDR3 sequence: CACDFDRADEQYF. CDR3 in DNA: TGTGCCTGCGACTTCGACAGGGCGGACGAGCAGTACTTC. The full variable domain, completed using reference TRBV30 and TRBJ2-7, is SQTIHQWPATLVQPVGSPLSLECTVEGTSNPNLYWYRQAAGRGLQLLFYSVGIGQISSEVPQNLSASRPQDRQFILSSKKLLLSDSGFYLCACDFDRADEQYFGPGTRLTVT.

The V call is TRBV2, the J call TRBJ2-7; 8 nucleotides match TRBD1. The CDR3 consists of 14 residues. In germline, CDR1 is SNHLY, CDR2 FYNNEI. J was trimmed by 5 bases and V by 5 bases; bases with no gene match: 8. CDR3: CASSLDGQGDEQYF. The CDR3 DNA sequence: TGTGCCAGCAGTTTAGATGGACAGGGAGACGAGCAGTACTTC.

This chain uses TRBV7-8 with TRBJ1-1; perhaps TRBD1 as D (6 bases). CDR3 length equals 17 residues. V lost 6 bases and J lost 6, with 26 bases in between. From germline, CDR1 is SGHVS and CDR2 FQNEAQ. CDR3 region: CASSQNPGDYIWSEAFF. The CDR3 region has the DNA TGTGCCAGCAGTCAGAACCCAGGGGACTACATCTGGTCTGAAGCTTTCTTT.

Here the CDR3 reads CASSPFTGTYNEQFF. The CDR3 nucleotides are TGTGCCAGCAGTCCCTTCACCGGGACCTACAATGAGCAGTTCTTC. The chain uses TRBV27 and TRBJ2-1; TRBD2 might be the D (5 bases). Germline lookup yields CDR1 MNHEY and CDR2 SMNVEV (reference sequence). This CDR3 comprises 15 residues. The V and J ends lost 5 bases and 2 bases respectively, with 13 bases between them.

The chain is built from TRBV19 and TRBJ1-5; D is undetermined. The germline V and J ends were trimmed by 1 base and 7 bases, with 5 bases remaining between them. The germline V gene has CDR1 LNHDA and CDR2 SQIVND (reference sequence). The CDR3 is made up of 12 amino acids. CDR3 in amino acids: CASSIGVQPQHF. In DNA, the CDR3 is TGTGCCAGTAGTATAGGCGTGCAGCCCCAGCATTTT.

The CDR3 loop is CASSQGSSYNEQFF. The CDR3 DNA reads as TGTGCCAGCAGTCAGGGCAGTTCCTACAATGAGCAGTTCTTC. This sequence joins TRBV27 and TRBJ2-1; D possibly corresponds to TRBD1 (5 bases). The V end lost 5 bases, the J end lost 1 base, and 9 bases lay between the germline ends. Germline loops: CDR1 MNHEY, CDR2 SMNVEV (reference sequence). The CDR3 runs 14 residues.

This chain connects TRBV27 to TRBJ2-2, with unresolved D. The CDR3 spans 15 residues. CDR1 and CDR2 from the germline V gene are MNHEY and SMNVEV (reference sequence). V gave up 0 bases and J gave up 3 bases, with 8 bases separating them. CDR3 sequence (DNA): TGTGCCAGCAGTTTATCCCTCGGTCACACCGGGGAGCTGTTTTTT. The encoded protein is CASSLSLGHTGELFF.

The chain combines TRBV4-3 with TRBJ2-3, with 12 positions matching TRBD2. J lost 4 bases, V lost 0 bases, and 2 bases had no gene match. CDR1 and CDR2 (germline): LGHNA, YSLEER. The CDR3 sequence is 16 residues long. CDR3: CASSQDLAGGPDTQYF. The CDR3 region has the DNA TGCGCCAGCAGCCAAGATCTAGCGGGGGGGCCAGATACGCAGTATTTT.

This chain joins TRBV6-5 and TRBJ2-7; 8 bases agree with TRBD1. CDR1 and CDR2 from the germline V gene are MNHEY and SVGAGI. This CDR3 contains 14 residues. V gave up 5 bases and J gave up 2 bases; unmatched junction bases: 5. CDR3 amino acids: CASSLGQGPYEQYF. The CDR3 DNA reads TGTGCCAGCAGTCTTGGACAGGGCCCCTACGAGCAGTACTTC.

The J gene is TRBJ2-1, the V gene TRBV5-4; the match to TRBD1 covers 8 bases. Germline V gene lookup returns CDR1 SGHNT and CDR2 YYREEE (reference sequence). Trimming removed 4 bases from V and 4 bases from J; junction bases left unmatched: 4. The CDR3 runs to 14 residues. CDR3 amino acids: CASSDRDRYNEQFF. The CDR3 coding sequence is TGTGCCAGCAGCGACCGGGACAGGTACAATGAGCAGTTCTTC.

This clone was seen a handful of times. V gene TRBV2 combines with J gene TRBJ1-1; 7 bases are shared with TRBD1. CDR3 length equals 12 residues. The germline V gene has CDR1 SNHLY and CDR2 FYNNEI. J lost 8 bases, V lost 6 bases, and 6 bases had no gene match. CDR3 in amino acids: CASRGGVKEAFF. DNA for the CDR3: TGTGCCAGCAGAGGGGGCGTGAAAGAAGCTTTCTTT.

This chain connects TRBV9 to TRBJ2-1, with 8 bases that match TRBD1. Germline V gives CDR1 SGDLS, CDR2 YYNGEE. V was clipped by 0 bases and J by 8 bases; unmatched bases: 7. This CDR3 region has 15 residues. The CDR3 nucleotides read TGTGCCAGCAGCGTAGCCGGACAGGGATATGATGAGCAGTTCTTC. Translated: CASSVAGQGYDEQFF.

The V call is TRBV7-6, the J call TRBJ2-1; TRBD2 matches at 12 bases. Germline loops: CDR1 SGHVS, CDR2 FNYEAQ. V shed 5 bases and J 7 bases; nucleotides not matched to a gene: 12. CDR3 length equals 17 residues. The CDR3 coding sequence is TGTGCCAGCAGCCCTGGTGGCCTAGCGGGAGGGCGGAATGAGCAGTTCTTC. It yields the protein CASSPGGLAGGRNEQFF.

V is TRBV7-6 and J is TRBJ2-2; D might be TRBD1 (5 bases). V gave up 3 bases and J gave up 6 bases, with 11 bases separating them. The CDR3 contains 14 residues. Germline values: CDR1 SGHVS, CDR2 FNYEAQ. CDR3 in amino acids: CASSFGGAAGELFF. The CDR3, as DNA: TGTGCCAGCAGCTTTGGTGGGGCCGCCGGGGAGCTGTTTTTT.